This T cell receptor beta chain was sequenced during a study of regulatory T cells in long-lasting Graves disease. Study details: Persistent Graves' disease meant over 5 years of antithyroid drugs with positive TSH receptor antibodies. Findings of the study overall: Newly diagnosed patients had higher TCR diversity than persistent Graves' patients did. Segments TRBV28, TRBJ1-2 and TRBJ2-5 showed preferential usage in persistent disease.

The germline CDR1 and CDR2 sequences are DFQATT and SNEGSKA (reference sequence). CDR3 length equals 13 residues. Time point given: persistent/refractory GD, antithyroid drugs over 5 years with positive TRAb. The TCR library was made from RNA that had been extracted from PBMCs in TRIzol. Comments on this clonotype: Its specificity is unknown.

With iRepertoire HTBI primers and Arm-PCR of CDR3 regions, TCR beta libraries were built. Under the authors' procedure: The identification of roughly 62 TRBV and roughly 14 TRBJ segments was made across samples. TCRdb re-analysed the multiplex PCR reads in MiXCR, keeping a single row per CDR3 protein. The V and J calls reflect TCRdb's pipeline rather than the authors' work. The sample consists of roughly 300,000 distinct CDR3 sequences, roughly 21% of them appearing once. The V gene is TRBV20-1, the J gene TRBJ2-7; 7 bases agree with TRBD1. The material was peripheral blood mononuclear cells (PBMCs), obtained when the disease was refractory, from a patient treated with antithyroid drugs. This receptor was obtained from a female donor with Graves disease. Written as DNA, the CDR3 is TGCAGCGGCAGTCCGGGACAGTTCTACGAGCAGTACTTC. This translates into CSGSPGQFYEQYF.